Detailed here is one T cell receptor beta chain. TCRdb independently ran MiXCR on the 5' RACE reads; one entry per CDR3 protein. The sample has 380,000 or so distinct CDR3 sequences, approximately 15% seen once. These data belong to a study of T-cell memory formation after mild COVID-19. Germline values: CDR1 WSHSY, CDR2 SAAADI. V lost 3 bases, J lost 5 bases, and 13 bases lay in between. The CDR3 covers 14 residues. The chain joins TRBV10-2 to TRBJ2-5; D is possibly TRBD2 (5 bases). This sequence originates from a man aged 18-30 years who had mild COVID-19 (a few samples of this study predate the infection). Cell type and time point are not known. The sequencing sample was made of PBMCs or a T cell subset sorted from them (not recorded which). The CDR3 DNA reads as TGCGCCAGCAGTGAACCAGCGGTGGGTGAGACCCAGTACTTC. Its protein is CASSEPAVGETQYF.